The sequence of this T cell receptor beta chain was determined in a study of blood T cell repertoires in COVID-19. Study context: There were acute and convalescent COVID-19 samples, and they came from the United States, Italy and Spain.

This clone was observed a single time. In the original workflow: Estimation of nucleated cell counts relied on the amplification of reference gene primers. Clones were read by immunoSEQ multiplex PCR, and TCRdb kept only the in-frame ones, dropping some. The V and J calls and clone size come from that table; D and trimming were worked out from the DNA. Of about 220,000 clones in the sample, approximately 82% are singletons; the top ten hold approximately 10%. The CDR3 length is 15 residues. The ends were cut back, 0 bases at V and 4 bases at J, with 12 bases in the middle. Per the germline V gene, CDR1 is MGHRA and CDR2 is YSYEKL.

This chain connects TRBV4-1 to TRBJ2-5; D not certain. The sequencing sample was made of peripheral blood. The receptor's source is a man between 50 and 59 years old with active or convalescent COVID-19. CDR3: CASSQDPRSRETQYF. DNA for the CDR3: TGCGCCAGCAGCCAAGATCCCCGGAGTAGAGAGACCCAGTACTTC.